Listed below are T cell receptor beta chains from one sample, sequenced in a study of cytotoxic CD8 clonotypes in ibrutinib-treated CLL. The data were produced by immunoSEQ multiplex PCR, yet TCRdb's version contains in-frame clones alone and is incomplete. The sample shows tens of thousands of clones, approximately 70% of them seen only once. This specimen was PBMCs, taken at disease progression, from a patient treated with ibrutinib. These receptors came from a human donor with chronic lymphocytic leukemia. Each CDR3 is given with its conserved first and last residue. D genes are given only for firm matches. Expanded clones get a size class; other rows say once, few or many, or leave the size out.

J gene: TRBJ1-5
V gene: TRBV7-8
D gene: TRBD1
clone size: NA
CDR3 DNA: TGTGCCAGCAGCCCAACTCGGGACAGGGGGCTGAATCAGCCCCAGCATTTT
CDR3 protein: CASSPTRDRGLNQPQHF

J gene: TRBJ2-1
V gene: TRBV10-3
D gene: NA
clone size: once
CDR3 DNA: TGTGCCATCAGCTCGGGACAGGGGAGGACTAGCGGCAAACGTACCCCATACAATGAGCAGTTCTTC
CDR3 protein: CAISSGQGRTSGKRTPYNEQFF

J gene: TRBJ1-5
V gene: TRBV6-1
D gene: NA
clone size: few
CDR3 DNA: TGTGCCAGCAGTGACACCTCGGCTCAGCCCCAGCATTTT
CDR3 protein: CASSDTSAQPQHF

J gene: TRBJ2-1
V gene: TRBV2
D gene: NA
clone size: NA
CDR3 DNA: TGTGCCAGTACCATGGGCGAATTCGGTTCCCACTCCTACAATGAGCAGTTCTTC
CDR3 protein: CASTMGEFGSHSYNEQFF

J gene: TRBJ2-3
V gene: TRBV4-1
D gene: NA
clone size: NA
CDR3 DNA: TGCGCCAGCAGCCAAGTCGGGACGGATACGCAGTATTTT
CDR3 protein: CASSQVGTDTQYF

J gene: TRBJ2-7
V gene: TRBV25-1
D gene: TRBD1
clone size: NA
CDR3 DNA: TGTGCCAGCGGGGGAAAGGACAGGGTCGGCTACGAGCAGTACTTC
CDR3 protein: CASGGKDRVGYEQYF

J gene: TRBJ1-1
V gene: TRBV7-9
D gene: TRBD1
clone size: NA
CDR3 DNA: TGTGCCAGCAGCAAACAGGGGGCTACTGAAGCTTTCTTT
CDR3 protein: CASSKQGATEAFF

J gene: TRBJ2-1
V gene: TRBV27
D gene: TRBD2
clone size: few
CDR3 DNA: TGTGCCAGCAGTTTGGGCGGGAGTGAGCAGTTCTTC
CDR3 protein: CASSLGGSEQFF

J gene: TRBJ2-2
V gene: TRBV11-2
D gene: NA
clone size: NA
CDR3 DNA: TGTGCCAGCAACCCACCCTGGGGCCCCGGGGAGCTGTTTTTT
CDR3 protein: CASNPPWGPGELFF

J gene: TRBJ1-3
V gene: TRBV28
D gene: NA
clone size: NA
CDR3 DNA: TGTGCCAGCAGCTCGCCGGGGACACAGGGAAACACCATATATTTT
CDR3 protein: CASSSPGTQGNTIYF

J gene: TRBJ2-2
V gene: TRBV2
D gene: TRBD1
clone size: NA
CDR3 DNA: TGTGCCAGCAGAGAAGGGGGCGGATCGAACACCGGGGAGCTGTTTTTT
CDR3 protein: CASREGGGSNTGELFF

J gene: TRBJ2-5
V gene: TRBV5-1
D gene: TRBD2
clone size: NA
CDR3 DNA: TGCGCCAGCAGCTTGGCCAGGGGACTAGCGGGAGGAACGAAAGAGACCCAGTACTTC
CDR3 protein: CASSLARGLAGGTKETQYF

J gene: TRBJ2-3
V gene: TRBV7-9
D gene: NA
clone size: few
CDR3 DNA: TGTGCCAGCACCCCCGGACTCACAGATACGCAGTATTTT
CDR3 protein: CASTPGLTDTQYF

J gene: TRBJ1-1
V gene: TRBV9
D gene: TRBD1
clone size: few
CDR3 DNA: TGTGCCAGCAGCGTAGTCCTAGGACAGGGTGGTTTCACTGAAGCTTTCTTT
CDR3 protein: CASSVVLGQGGFTEAFF

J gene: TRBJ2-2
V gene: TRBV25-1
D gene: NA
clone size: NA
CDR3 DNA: TGTGCCAGCAGTGGAGGGGAGGACACCGGGGAGCTGTTTTTT
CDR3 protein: CASSGGEDTGELFF

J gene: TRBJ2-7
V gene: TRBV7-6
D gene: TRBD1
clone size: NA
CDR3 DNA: TGTGTCAGCAGCCCTACTGGACAGGGGCCTACCTACGAGCAGTACTTC
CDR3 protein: CVSSPTGQGPTYEQYF

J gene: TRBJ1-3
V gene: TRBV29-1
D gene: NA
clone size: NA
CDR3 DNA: TGCAGCGTAACCTCAGGGGCGGAAAACACCATATATTTT
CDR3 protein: CSVTSGAENTIYF

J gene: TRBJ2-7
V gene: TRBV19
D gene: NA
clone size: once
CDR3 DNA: TGTGCCAGTAGTATTGGCTACGAGCAGTACTTC
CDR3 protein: CASSIGYEQYF

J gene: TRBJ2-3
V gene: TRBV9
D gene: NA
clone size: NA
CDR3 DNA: TGTGCCAGCAGTCCCGGGGTAGCTGCAGATACGCAGTATTTT
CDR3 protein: CASSPGVAADTQYF

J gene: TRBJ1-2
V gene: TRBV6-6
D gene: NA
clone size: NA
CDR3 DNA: TGTGCCAGCAGTTCAGACTACTATGGCTACACCTTC
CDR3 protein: CASSSDYYGYTF

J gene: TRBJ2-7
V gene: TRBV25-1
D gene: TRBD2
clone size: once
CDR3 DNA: TGTGCCAGCGAAGGGAAGACTAGCGGGAGTGGCGAGCAGTACTTC
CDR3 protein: CASEGKTSGSGEQYF

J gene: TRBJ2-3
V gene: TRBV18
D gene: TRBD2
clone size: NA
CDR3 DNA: TGTGCCAGCTCACCCCGGCGGGGGGACACAGATACGCAGTATTTT
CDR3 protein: CASSPRRGDTDTQYF

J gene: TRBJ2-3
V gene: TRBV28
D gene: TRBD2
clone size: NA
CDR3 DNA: TGTGCCAGCAGTGTAGCGGGAGGAAGGGCAGATACGCAGTATTTT
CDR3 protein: CASSVAGGRADTQYF

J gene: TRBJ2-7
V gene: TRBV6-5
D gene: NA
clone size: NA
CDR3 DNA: TGTGCCAGCAGTTACCTGGATTTGTACCACGAGCAGTACTTC
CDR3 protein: CASSYLDLYHEQYF

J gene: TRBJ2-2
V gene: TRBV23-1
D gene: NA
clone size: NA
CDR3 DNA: TGCGCCAGCAGACACTGTACCTTGTCCGGGGAGCTGTTTTTT
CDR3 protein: CASRHCTLSGELFF